This TCR beta chain is drawn from a study of cytomegalovirus exposure and HLA in healthy donors. The V segment lost 3 bases and the J segment 3 bases; nucleotides outside the gene matches: 6. Per the germline V gene, CDR1 is LNHDA and CDR2 is SQIVND (reference sequence). The CDR3 is made up of 15 amino acids. With 60 Vbeta and 13 Jbeta primers, the PCR was carried out. Using immunoSEQ multiplex PCR, the repertoire was profiled, and TCRdb retains in-frame clones only, with some absent. The sample has roughly 260,000 clones, approximately 85% seen once. Specimen: PBMCs. This receptor was obtained from a woman between 35 and 50 years old in good health and CMV-seropositive. The chain is built from TRBV19 and TRBJ1-2; 8 bases are shared with TRBD1. CDR3: CASSIQGAEDYGYTF. CDR3 nucleotides: TGTGCCAGTAGTATCCAGGGGGCTGAAGACTATGGCTACACCTTC.